These 30 T cell receptor beta chains were sequenced from one sample in a study of cytomegalovirus exposure and HLA in healthy donors. Here immunoSEQ multiplex PCR was the method, and the copy in TCRdb shows in-frame clones only, minus some. The sample yields over 200,000 clones, around 91% seen once. The sequenced sample was PBMCs. Receptor source: a woman in her twenties or thirties in good health and CMV-seronegative.

This chain joins TRBV4-1 and TRBJ2-1; TRBD2 matches 9 bases. V dropped 6 bases and J dropped 2; count of bases not matched to a gene: 5. This CDR3 has 15 amino acids. CDR1 and CDR2 from the germline V gene are MGHRA and YSYEKL. This CDR3 is CASRGSGSTYNEQFF. In nucleotides, the CDR3 is TGCGCCAGCAGGGGTAGCGGGAGTACCTACAATGAGCAGTTCTTC.

The gene calls are TRBV7-2 and TRBJ2-2; D is possibly TRBD2 (5 bases). With 2 bases removed from V and 7 bases from J, the gap between germline ends came to 11 bases. The CDR3 covers 14 residues. CDR1 is SGHTA, CDR2 FQGNSA, per germline. Here the CDR3 reads CASSLRGLDGELFF. In nucleotides, the CDR3 is TGTGCCAGCAGCTTAAGAGGGTTAGACGGGGAGCTGTTTTTT.

V usage is TRBV9 and J usage is TRBJ2-3; D gene ambiguous. Germline values: CDR1 SGDLS, CDR2 YYNGEE. This CDR3 is built from 14 residues. V lost 2 bases, J lost 2 bases, and 9 bases lay in between. CDR3 sequence (DNA): TGTGCCAGCAGCGTGTCGCGGAACACAGATACGCAGTATTTT. Protein: CASSVSRNTDTQYF.

J is TRBJ2-7 and V is TRBV10-3, with 11 positions matching TRBD2. This CDR3 is 16 amino acids long. Trimming removed 2 bases from V and 5 bases from J; junction bases left unmatched: 8. Germline CDR1 reads ENHRY; CDR2 reads SYGVKD. The CDR3 bases are TGTGCCATCAGTGAGACGCTAGCGGGAGGAGTGGACGAGCAGTACTTC. Amino acid sequence: CAISETLAGGVDEQYF.

CDR3 nucleotide sequence: TGTGCCAGCAGCTTGGGTCGGATCTCTGGAAACACCATATATTTT. Its protein product is CASSLGRISGNTIYF. This chain joins TRBV5-6 and TRBJ1-3; D not resolved. The germline V gene encodes CDR1 SGHDT and CDR2 YYEEEE. V lost 0 bases, J lost 0 bases, and 7 bases lay in between. The length of the CDR3 is 15 residues.

The chain links TRBV7-6 to TRBJ2-1; 8 bases line up with TRBD2. Losses at the gene ends were 1 base for V and 7 bases for J; bases not matched to a gene: 6. Germline V lookup: CDR1 SGHVS, CDR2 FNYEAQ. This CDR3 is 15 amino acids long. The CDR3 here is CASSLGSIAGNEQFF. The CDR3 nucleotides are TGTGCCAGCAGCTTAGGGTCCATAGCGGGGAATGAGCAGTTCTTC.

The chain links TRBV7-3 to TRBJ2-1; TRBD2 is a possible D gene (6 bases). This CDR3 is 15 amino acids long. The V end lost 4 bases, the J end lost 7 bases, and 17 bases lay between the germline ends. CDR1 is SGHTA and CDR2 is FQGTGA in the germline V gene. The CDR3 loop is CASSSPGTGVNEQFF. In DNA form, the CDR3 reads TGTGCCAGCAGCTCGCCAGGGACGGGAGTTAATGAGCAGTTCTTC.

The chain links TRBV9 to TRBJ2-1, with 13 bases identical to TRBD2. Germline CDR1 is SGDLS and CDR2 is YYNGEE. The CDR3 has 16 amino acids. V lost 4 bases and J lost 8; bases outside the gene matches: 9. The DNA for the CDR3 is TGTGCCAGCAGCTCACGGACTAGCGGGAGTGGAGATGAGCAGTTCTTC. Residues: CASSSRTSGSGDEQFF.

Only one count was recorded for this clone. The chain carries TRBV6-5 and TRBJ2-5; unclear D gene. Looked up from germline, CDR1 is MNHEY and CDR2 is SVGAGI. The V end was cut by 5 bases, the J end by 5 bases, with 12 bases between. The CDR3 is 13 amino acids. CDR3 DNA sequence: TGTGCCAGCAGTACCTTTCCGGGTGAGACCCAGTACTTC. This codes for CASSTFPGETQYF.

This chain joins TRBV5-1 and TRBJ2-1; 8 bases map to TRBD2. CDR1 and CDR2 (germline): SGHRS, YFSETQ. The CDR3 is 16 residues long. V was pared by 4 bases and J by 5 bases, with 11 bases of the junction left unmatched. The CDR3 nucleotides read TGCGCCAGCAGCCCATTCAGCGGGAGCCCCGACAATGAGCAGTTCTTC. It specifies CASSPFSGSPDNEQFF.

The V gene is TRBV29-1, the J gene TRBJ2-7; D gene unclear. CDR3 length: 11 amino acids. V dropped 5 bases and J dropped 5 bases, with 10 bases sitting between them. Per germline, CDR1 SQVTM and CDR2 ANQGSEA. This CDR3 reads CSVLQRNEQYF. The CDR3, as DNA: TGCAGCGTTCTACAGAGAAACGAGCAGTACTTC.

V gene TRBV5-1 combines with J gene TRBJ2-5; D is possibly TRBD1 (6 bases). The V end was cut by 3 bases, the J end by 2 bases, with 17 bases between. Per germline, CDR1 SGHRS and CDR2 YFSETQ. The CDR3 sequence is 16 residues long. The CDR3 nucleotides are TGCGCCAGCAGCTCCTCGGGACACCTAATTCAAGAGACCCAGTACTTC. As protein: CASSSSGHLIQETQYF.

This chain joins TRBV15 and TRBJ2-7; TRBD2 aligns across 7 bases. Germline trimming cut 5 bases from V and 6 bases from J; bases unmatched to any gene: 7. This CDR3 has 13 residues. Germline V gene data show CDR1 as LNHNV and CDR2 as YYDKDF (reference sequence). DNA for the CDR3: TGTGCCACCAGCGGATCGGGGGGTGGCGAGCAGTACTTC. Translated: CATSGSGGGEQYF.

The rearrangement uses TRBV7-9 and TRBJ1-3, with D unclear. CDR1 SEHNR and CDR2 FQNEAQ come from the germline V gene (reference sequence). V lost 2 bases, J lost 0 bases, and 20 bases lay in between. The CDR3 is 19 amino acids. CDR3 DNA sequence: TGTGCCAGCAGCTTAAGGGCCCGAAACGCGGCGAACTCTGGAAACACCATATATTTT. This codes for CASSLRARNAANSGNTIYF.

The chain recombines TRBV4-3 with TRBJ2-2, with 10 nucleotides matching TRBD1. CDR1 LGHNA and CDR2 YSLEER come from the germline V gene. Losses at the gene ends were 4 bases for V and 6 bases for J; bases not matched to a gene: 5. The CDR3 spans 15 residues. The CDR3 DNA reads as TGCGCCAGCAGCCGACGGACAGGGGGACCCGGGGAGCTGTTTTTT. Encoded protein: CASSRRTGGPGELFF.

Comment on this clone: The junction departs from germline at one end; a sequencing error may be responsible. The rearrangement uses TRBV13 and TRBJ2-7; the match to TRBD1 covers 9 bases. This CDR3 comprises 14 residues. Per germline, CDR1 PRHDT and CDR2 FYEKMQ (reference sequence). CDR3 amino acids: CASSLGTGPYEQYF. The CDR3 nucleotides read TGTGCCAGCAGCCTAGGGACAGGGCCCTACGAGCAGTACTTC.

The chain is built from TRBV29-1 and TRBJ1-4; D may be TRBD1 (5 bases). Germline CDR1 reads SQVTM; CDR2 reads ANQGSEA. Trimming removed 1 base at V and 2 bases at J, with 11 bases between. The CDR3 length is 15 residues. The CDR3 DNA reads TGCAGCGTTGAAGGCAGGGTTGGGACTAATGAAAAACTGTTTTTT. Translating gives CSVEGRVGTNEKLFF. The full variable domain, its missing parts supplied by reference TRBV29-1 and TRBJ1-4, is SAVISQKPSRDICQRGTSLTIQCQVDSQVTMMFWYRQQPGQSLTLIATANQGSEATYESGFVIDKFPISRPNLTFSTLTVSNMSPEDSSIYLCSVEGRVGTNEKLFFGSGTQLSVL.

This clone was recorded only once. V is TRBV28 and J is TRBJ2-5; D is perhaps TRBD2 (6 bases). There are 15 residues in the CDR3. The germline V gene has CDR1 MDHEN and CDR2 SYDVKM. V lost 2 bases and J 5 bases, leaving 15 bases between the germline ends. CDR3 region: CASSLTTTREETQYF. The CDR3 DNA reads TGTGCCAGCAGTTTAACCACTACCCGGGAGGAGACCCAGTACTTC.

This clone appeared a single time. The gene calls are TRBV5-4 and TRBJ2-1; a possible D gene is TRBD2 (5 bases). V dropped 4 bases and J dropped 7 bases, with 9 bases sitting between them. Germline V gene data show CDR1 as SGHNT and CDR2 as YYREEE (reference sequence). The CDR3 contains 12 residues. This CDR3 is CASSGQRNEQFF. As DNA, the CDR3 is TGTGCCAGCAGCGGGCAGCGGAATGAGCAGTTCTTC.

The chain employs TRBV7-9 and TRBJ2-7, with a tentative D call TRBD2 (6 bases). The CDR3 contains 12 residues. Germline V gene lookup returns CDR1 SEHNR and CDR2 FQNEAQ (reference sequence). Trimming removed 6 bases at V and 5 bases at J, with 11 bases between. The CDR3 spells CASSRTNNEQYF. DNA for the CDR3: TGTGCCAGCAGTCGGACTAATAACGAGCAGTACTTC.

The chain recombines TRBV29-1 with TRBJ1-2; possibly TRBD1 for D (6 bases). The CDR3 is 13 residues long. V lost 4 bases and J 5 bases, leaving 14 bases between the germline ends. Looked up from germline, CDR1 is SQVTM and CDR2 is ANQGSEA. CDR3 residues: CSVVLTGRYGYTF. In DNA form, the CDR3 reads TGCAGCGTTGTTTTAACAGGGCGGTATGGCTACACCTTC. The full variable domain, in which reference TRBV29-1 and TRBJ1-2 provide the parts outside the CDR3, is SAVISQKPSRDICQRGTSLTIQCQVDSQVTMMFWYRQQPGQSLTLIATANQGSEATYESGFVIDKFPISRPNLTFSTLTVSNMSPEDSSIYLCSVVLTGRYGYTFGSGTRLTVV.

V gene TRBV27 combines with J gene TRBJ2-2, with unresolved D. Germline V lookup: CDR1 MNHEY, CDR2 SMNVEV (reference sequence). CDR3 length: 15 amino acids. The V and J ends lost 3 bases and 1 base respectively, with 9 bases between them. CDR3 nucleotide sequence: TGTGCCAGCAGTTTGGTAGCAAGGAACACCGGGGAGCTGTTTTTT. This encodes CASSLVARNTGELFF.

The gene calls are TRBV5-1 and TRBJ2-1; D gene ambiguous. The V gene's germline CDR1 is SGHRS and CDR2 YFSETQ. The length of the CDR3 is 13 residues. V lost 4 bases and J lost 2, with 7 bases in between. CDR3 coding DNA: TGCGCCAGCAGCGCCCTGACCTACAATGAGCAGTTCTTC. This translates into CASSALTYNEQFF.

This rearrangement joins TRBV25-1 to TRBJ2-7; TRBD1 agrees at 8 bases. Trimming cost V 4 bases and J 3 bases; bases outside gene matches: 8. The CDR3 contains 15 residues. Germline assignment: CDR1 MGHDK and CDR2 SYGVNS. CDR3 residues: CASSGNRGENYEQYF. CDR3 bases: TGTGCCAGCAGTGGAAACAGGGGGGAAAACTACGAGCAGTACTTC.

The rearrangement joins TRBV14 to TRBJ2-6; 8 positions agree with TRBD1. CDR1 and CDR2 from the germline V gene are SGHDN and FVKESK. The trim removed 4 bases at V and 0 bases at J, leaving 5 bases unmatched. The CDR3 consists of 17 residues. CDR3 nucleotide sequence: TGTGCCAGCAGCCTACAGGGGGGCCTCTCTGGGGCCAACGTCCTGACTTTC. Its translation: CASSLQGGLSGANVLTF.

The CDR3 is CASSSWTGTSDTQYF. The CDR3 bases are TGTGCCAGCAGTTCCTGGACAGGGACGAGTGATACGCAGTATTTT. This chain links TRBV27 with TRBJ2-3; TRBD1 agrees at 8 bases. CDR1 and CDR2 (germline): MNHEY, SMNVEV (reference sequence). This CDR3 is built from 15 residues. With V trimmed by 4 bases and J by 6 bases, 9 bases remained unmatched.

CDR3 DNA sequence: TGTGCCAGCAGCGTAGATGAGCGAGAGCAGTTCTTC. This encodes CASSVDEREQFF. This chain links TRBV9 with TRBJ2-1; D gene uncertain. The CDR3 length is 12 residues. Trimming removed 0 bases at V and 10 bases at J, with 8 bases between. The germline CDR1 and CDR2 sequences are SGDLS and YYNGEE.

The chain employs TRBV13 and TRBJ2-1; 10 bases agree with TRBD2. The V segment lost 3 bases and the J segment 8 bases; nucleotides outside the gene matches: 7. The CDR3 has 15 amino acids. Per germline, CDR1 PRHDT and CDR2 FYEKMQ (reference sequence). CDR3 nucleotide sequence: TGTGCCAGCAGCTTCGCACTAGCGGGAAGTCATGAGCAGTTCTTC. It codes for CASSFALAGSHEQFF.

In the case of this clone: This sample includes further DNA sequences coding for the same CDR3. V usage is TRBV28 and J usage is TRBJ2-7; weak D call: TRBD2 (5 bases). V was shortened by 6 bases and J by 4 bases, with 13 bases between the two germline ends. The CDR3 consists of 13 residues. Germline V CDR1 and CDR2: MDHEN, SYDVKM. The CDR3 sequence is CASRGGPRYEQYF. DNA of the CDR3: TGTGCCAGCAGAGGAGGACCGAGGTACGAGCAGTACTTC.

This clone has only one observation. This chain uses TRBV25-1 with TRBJ2-7; 7 bases fit TRBD1. CDR1 is MGHDK and CDR2 is SYGVNS in the germline V gene. V dropped 2 bases and J dropped 0; count of bases not matched to a gene: 4. This CDR3 is built from 15 residues. In DNA form, the CDR3 reads TGTGCCAGCAGTGAACTCAGGGGGAGCTCCTACGAGCAGTACTTC. Residues: CASSELRGSSYEQYF.